This T cell receptor (beta chain) stems from a study of blood T cell repertoires in COVID-19 (dated by TCRdb to 2018 to 2021). As for the study more broadly: Samples covering the acute and convalescent phases of COVID-19 were provided by collaborators in the United States, Italy and Spain. The repertoires were made available in a free public database intended to serve as a resource for research on the immune response to SARS-CoV-2. The material from the prospective study consisted of cDNA or gDNA derived from T cells, B-cell-depleted T cells, or PBMCs. Deeply sampled blood TCRbeta repertoires from subjects exposed to, actively infected with, or recovered from COVID-19 were included in the dataset. Nearly every sample came with metadata listing a de-identified subject ID, COVID-19 status, age in years and sex. The samples were drawn from the first 160 participants of the ongoing ImmuneRACE study and from under 1,500 subjects provided by 6 global collaborators. Where available, HLA class I and class II types were obtained from metadata supplied by the sample provider rather than from assay-based typing. The study at large found these results: The quantity of clinical and demographic metadata differed by source and by participant and was supplied without curation.

At one collaborating source in Seattle, patients were enrolled during active infection and were followed longitudinally through the course of disease. The collaborating institutions used their own protocols to collect whole blood in K2EDTA tubes. For TCRbeta analysis, collaborator samples were shipped as frozen whole blood, as isolated PBMCs, or as DNA extracted from either sample type. TCRbeta CDR3 regions were amplified from genomic DNA by means of the immunoSEQ Assay, a bias-controlled multiplex PCR. The paper's processing steps were these. The number of nucleated cells in each sample was estimated from the amplification of reference gene primers within the assay. To quantify the absolute abundance of each unique TCRbeta CDR3 rearrangement, sequence reads were collapsed and filtered. Productive Simpson clonality was computed per sample as the square root of Simpson's diversity index over productive rearrangements. Not all clones reach the TCRdb copy of this immuneACCESS table, which keeps in-frame sequences only. Checked studies attribute under half of the gap to unresolved V genes and leave the rest unexplained. That table supplies the V and J calls and clone size; D and trimming were determined from the DNA. Counted in this sample were around 200,000 clones; around 80% of them appeared once. The ten largest clones take up around 7% of the sample.

As encoded in the germline V gene, CDR1 is SGHVS while CDR2 is FQNEAQ. Counted from cysteine to phenylalanine, this CDR3 has 11 amino acids. The retained sequence is limited to the CDR3, 33 bases, with the frame set at the first base. Trimming costs V 1 base and J 11 bases, and their ends lie 5 bases apart. A note on this clone: It has no known antigen specificity. No base quality information exists; no much larger clone differs at one position.

The sequence was obtained from a woman in her 40s with COVID-19, enrolled during active disease. Sequencing used peripheral blood. The V and J segments used are TRBV7-8 and TRBJ1-4, with the identity of the D gene unclear. The CDR3 reads CASSLDQKLFF. The nucleotides read TGTGCCAGCAGCTTAGACCAGAAACTGTTTTTT.